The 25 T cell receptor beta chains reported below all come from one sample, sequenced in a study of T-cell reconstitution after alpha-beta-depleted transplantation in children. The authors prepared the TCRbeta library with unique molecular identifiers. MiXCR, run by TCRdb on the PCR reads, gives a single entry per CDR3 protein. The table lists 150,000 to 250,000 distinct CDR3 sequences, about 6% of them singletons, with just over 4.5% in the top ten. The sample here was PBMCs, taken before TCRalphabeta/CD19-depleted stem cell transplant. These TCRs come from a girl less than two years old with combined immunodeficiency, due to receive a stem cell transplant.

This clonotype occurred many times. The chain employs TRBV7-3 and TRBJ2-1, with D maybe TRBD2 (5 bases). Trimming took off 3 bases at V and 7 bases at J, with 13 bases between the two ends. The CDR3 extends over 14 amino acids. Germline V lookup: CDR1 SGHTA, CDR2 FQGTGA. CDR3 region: CASSFSGVINEQFF. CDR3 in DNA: TGTGCCAGCAGCTTTTCCGGGGTTATAAATGAGCAGTTCTTC.

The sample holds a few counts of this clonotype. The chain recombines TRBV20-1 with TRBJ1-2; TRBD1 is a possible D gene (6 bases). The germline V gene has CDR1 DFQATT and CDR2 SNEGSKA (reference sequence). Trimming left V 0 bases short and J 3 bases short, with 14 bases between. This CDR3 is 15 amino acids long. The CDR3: CSARDVNREDYGYTF. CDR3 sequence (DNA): TGCAGTGCTAGAGACGTAAACAGGGAAGACTATGGCTACACCTTC.

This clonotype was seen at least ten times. CDR3 bases: TGTGCCAGCAGGCTAACCGGGACTAGCGGGGGGACAGAGACCCAGTACTTC. Its translation: CASRLTGTSGGTETQYF. The V gene is TRBV12-3 or TRBV12-4, the J gene TRBJ2-5; TRBD2 agrees at 15 bases. The CDR3 consists of 17 residues. The V segment lost 6 bases and the J segment 4 bases; nucleotides outside the gene matches: 9.

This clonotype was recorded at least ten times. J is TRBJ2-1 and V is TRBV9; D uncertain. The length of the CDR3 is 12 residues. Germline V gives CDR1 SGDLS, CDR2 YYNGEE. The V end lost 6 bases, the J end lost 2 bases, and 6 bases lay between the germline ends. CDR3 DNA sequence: TGTGCCAGCATGGGGACCTACAATGAGCAGTTCTTC. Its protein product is CASMGTYNEQFF.

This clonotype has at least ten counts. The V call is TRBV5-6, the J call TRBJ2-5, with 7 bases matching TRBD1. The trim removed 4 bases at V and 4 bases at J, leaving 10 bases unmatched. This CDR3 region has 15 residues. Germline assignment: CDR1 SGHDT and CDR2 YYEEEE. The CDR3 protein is CASSNTGDGRETQYF. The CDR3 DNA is TGTGCCAGCAGCAACACAGGGGATGGGCGAGAGACCCAGTACTTC. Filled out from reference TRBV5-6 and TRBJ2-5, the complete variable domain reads DAGVTQSPTHLIKTRGQQVTLRCSPKSGHDTVSWYQQALGQGPQFIFQYYEEEERQRGNFPDRFSGHQFPNYSSELNVNALLLGDSALYLCASSNTGDGRETQYFGPGTRLLVL.

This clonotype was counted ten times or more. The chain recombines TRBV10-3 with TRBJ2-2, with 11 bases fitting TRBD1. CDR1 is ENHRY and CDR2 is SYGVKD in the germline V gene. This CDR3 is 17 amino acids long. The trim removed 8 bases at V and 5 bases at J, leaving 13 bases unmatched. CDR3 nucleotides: TGTGCCATCCGGGACAGGGGGGAGTTGTCGGGGACCGGGGAGCTGTTTTTT. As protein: CAIRDRGELSGTGELFF.

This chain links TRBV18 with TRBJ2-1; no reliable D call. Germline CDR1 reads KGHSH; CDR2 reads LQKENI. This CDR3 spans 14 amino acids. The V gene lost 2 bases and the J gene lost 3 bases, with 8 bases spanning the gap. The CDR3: CASSPATDYNEQFF. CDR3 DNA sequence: TGTGCCAGCTCACCAGCGACTGACTACAATGAGCAGTTCTTC.

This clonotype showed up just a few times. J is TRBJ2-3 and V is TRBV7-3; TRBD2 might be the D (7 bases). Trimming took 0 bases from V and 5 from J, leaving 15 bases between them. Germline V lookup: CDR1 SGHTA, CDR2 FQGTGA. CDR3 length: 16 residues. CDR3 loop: CASSLTLAGARDTQYF. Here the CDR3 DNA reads TGTGCCAGCAGCTTAACATTGGCGGGGGCGAGAGATACGCAGTATTTT.

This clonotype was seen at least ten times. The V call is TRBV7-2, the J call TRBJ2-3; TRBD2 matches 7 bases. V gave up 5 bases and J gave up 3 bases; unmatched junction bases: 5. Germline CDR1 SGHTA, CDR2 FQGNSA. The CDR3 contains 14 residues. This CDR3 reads CASSLGLQTDTQYF. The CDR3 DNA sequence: TGTGCCAGCAGCCTGGGACTACAAACAGATACGCAGTATTTT.

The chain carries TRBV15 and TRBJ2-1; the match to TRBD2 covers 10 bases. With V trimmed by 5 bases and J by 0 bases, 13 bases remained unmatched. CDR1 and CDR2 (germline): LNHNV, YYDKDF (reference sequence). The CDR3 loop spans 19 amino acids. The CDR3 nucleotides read TGTGCCACCAGCTTGTCGGCTAGCGGGGGCCGTAGCTCCTACAATGAGCAGTTCTTC. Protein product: CATSLSASGGRSSYNEQFF.

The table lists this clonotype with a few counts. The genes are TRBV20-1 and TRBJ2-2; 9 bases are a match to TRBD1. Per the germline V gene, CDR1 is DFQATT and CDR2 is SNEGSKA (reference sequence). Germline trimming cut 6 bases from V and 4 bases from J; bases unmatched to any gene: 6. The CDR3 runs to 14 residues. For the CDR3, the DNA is TGCAGTGCAAAAAACAGGGGGCCCACCGGGGAGCTGTTTTTT. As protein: CSAKNRGPTGELFF.

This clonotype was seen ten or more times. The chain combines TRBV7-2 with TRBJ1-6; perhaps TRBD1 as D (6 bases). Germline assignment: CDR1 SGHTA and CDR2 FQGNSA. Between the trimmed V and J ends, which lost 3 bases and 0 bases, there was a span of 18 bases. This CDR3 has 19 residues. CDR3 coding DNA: TGTGCCAGCAGCTTTGGGGGGGGGCAGACAGGCTCCTATAATTCACCCCTCCACTTT. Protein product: CASSFGGGQTGSYNSPLHF.

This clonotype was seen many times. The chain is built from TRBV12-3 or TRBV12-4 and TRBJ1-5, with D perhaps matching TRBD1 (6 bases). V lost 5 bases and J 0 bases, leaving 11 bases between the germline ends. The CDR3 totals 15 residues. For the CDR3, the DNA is TGTGCCAGCAGTCCCTACAGGGATAGCAATCAGCCCCAGCATTTT. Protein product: CASSPYRDSNQPQHF.

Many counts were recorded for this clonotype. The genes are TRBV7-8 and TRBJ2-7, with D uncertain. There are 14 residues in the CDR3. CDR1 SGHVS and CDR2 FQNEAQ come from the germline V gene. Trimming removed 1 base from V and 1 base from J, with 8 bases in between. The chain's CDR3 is CASSLGLYSYEQYF. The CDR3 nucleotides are TGTGCCAGCAGCTTAGGGCTCTATTCCTACGAGCAGTACTTC.

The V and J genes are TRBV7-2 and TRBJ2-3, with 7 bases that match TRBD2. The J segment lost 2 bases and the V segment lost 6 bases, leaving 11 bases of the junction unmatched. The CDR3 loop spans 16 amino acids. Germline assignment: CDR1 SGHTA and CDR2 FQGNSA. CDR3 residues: CASSSKREAPTDTQYF. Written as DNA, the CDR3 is TGTGCCAGCAGTTCCAAGCGGGAAGCCCCCACAGATACGCAGTATTTT.

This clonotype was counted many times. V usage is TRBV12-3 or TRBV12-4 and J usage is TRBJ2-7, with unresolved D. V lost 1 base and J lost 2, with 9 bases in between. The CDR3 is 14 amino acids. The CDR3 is CASSLDGVAYEQYF. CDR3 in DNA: TGTGCCAGCAGTTTAGATGGGGTAGCCTACGAGCAGTACTTC.

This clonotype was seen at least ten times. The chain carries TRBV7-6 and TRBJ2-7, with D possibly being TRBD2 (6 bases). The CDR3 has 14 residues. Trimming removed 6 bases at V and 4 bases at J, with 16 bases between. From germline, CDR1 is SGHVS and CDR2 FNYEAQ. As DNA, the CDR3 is TGTGCCAGCAGTCCCGGGACTTTTGAATACGAGCAGTACTTC. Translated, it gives CASSPGTFEYEQYF.

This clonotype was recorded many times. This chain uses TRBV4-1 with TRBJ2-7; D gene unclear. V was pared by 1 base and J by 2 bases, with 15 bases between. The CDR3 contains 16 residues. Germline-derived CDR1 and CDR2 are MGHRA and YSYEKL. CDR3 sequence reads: CASSQVSSRWAYEQYF. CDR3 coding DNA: TGCGCCAGCAGCCAAGTCTCGTCTAGGTGGGCCTACGAGCAGTACTTC.

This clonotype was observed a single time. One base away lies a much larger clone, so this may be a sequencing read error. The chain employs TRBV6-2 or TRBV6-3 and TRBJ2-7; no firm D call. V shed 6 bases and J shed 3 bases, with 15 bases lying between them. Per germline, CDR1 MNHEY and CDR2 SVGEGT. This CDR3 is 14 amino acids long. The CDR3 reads CASSRYLLDYEQYF. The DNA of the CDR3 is TGTGCCAGCAGCAGGTACCTTCTTGACTACGAGCAGTACTTC.

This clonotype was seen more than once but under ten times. The CDR3 sequence: CSAYVEGAWGWYF. In DNA, the CDR3 is TGCAGCGCCTACGTTGAGGGGGCGTGGGGGTGGTACTTC. The rearrangement uses TRBV29-1 and TRBJ2-7, with TRBD1 matching over 7 bases. From germline, CDR1 is SQVTM and CDR2 ANQGSEA. The CDR3 is 13 amino acids. The J segment lost 12 bases and the V segment lost 7 bases, leaving 18 bases of the junction unmatched.

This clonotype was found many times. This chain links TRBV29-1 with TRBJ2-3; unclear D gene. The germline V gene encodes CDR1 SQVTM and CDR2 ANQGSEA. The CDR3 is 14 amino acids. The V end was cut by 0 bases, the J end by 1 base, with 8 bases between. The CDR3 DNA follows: TGCAGCGTTGAAGAGGGATTGGGCACAGATACGCAGTATTTT. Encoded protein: CSVEEGLGTDTQYF.

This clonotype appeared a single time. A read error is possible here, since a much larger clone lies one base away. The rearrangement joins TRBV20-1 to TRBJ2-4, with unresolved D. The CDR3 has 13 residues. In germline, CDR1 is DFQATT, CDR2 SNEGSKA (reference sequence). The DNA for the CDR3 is TGCAGTGCTGTAAGGGTAGACAAAAACATTCAGAACTTC. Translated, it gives CSAVRVDKNIQNF.

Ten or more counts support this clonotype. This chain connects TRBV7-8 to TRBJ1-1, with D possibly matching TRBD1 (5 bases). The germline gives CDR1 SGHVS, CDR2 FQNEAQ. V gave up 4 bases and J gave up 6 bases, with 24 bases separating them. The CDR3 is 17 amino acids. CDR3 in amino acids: CASSSPLRGSLFAEAFF. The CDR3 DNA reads TGTGCCAGCAGCTCCCCACTCCGGGGCAGTCTATTCGCTGAAGCTTTCTTT.

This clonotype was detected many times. For the CDR3, the DNA is TGTGCCAGCAGTTGGTCCAGGGATTTCGGTTCACCCCTCCACTTT. Its protein product is CASSWSRDFGSPLHF. V usage is TRBV12-3 or TRBV12-4 and J usage is TRBJ1-6, with D perhaps matching TRBD1 (5 bases). V shed 4 bases and J shed 9 bases, with 16 bases lying between them. The CDR3 contains 15 residues.

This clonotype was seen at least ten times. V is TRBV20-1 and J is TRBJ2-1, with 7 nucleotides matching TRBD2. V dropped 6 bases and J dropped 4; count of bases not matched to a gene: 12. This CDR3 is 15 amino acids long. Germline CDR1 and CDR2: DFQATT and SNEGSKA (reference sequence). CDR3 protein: CSAGSGESSYNEQFF. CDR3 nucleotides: TGCAGTGCGGGAAGCGGGGAGTCCTCTTACAATGAGCAGTTCTTC.